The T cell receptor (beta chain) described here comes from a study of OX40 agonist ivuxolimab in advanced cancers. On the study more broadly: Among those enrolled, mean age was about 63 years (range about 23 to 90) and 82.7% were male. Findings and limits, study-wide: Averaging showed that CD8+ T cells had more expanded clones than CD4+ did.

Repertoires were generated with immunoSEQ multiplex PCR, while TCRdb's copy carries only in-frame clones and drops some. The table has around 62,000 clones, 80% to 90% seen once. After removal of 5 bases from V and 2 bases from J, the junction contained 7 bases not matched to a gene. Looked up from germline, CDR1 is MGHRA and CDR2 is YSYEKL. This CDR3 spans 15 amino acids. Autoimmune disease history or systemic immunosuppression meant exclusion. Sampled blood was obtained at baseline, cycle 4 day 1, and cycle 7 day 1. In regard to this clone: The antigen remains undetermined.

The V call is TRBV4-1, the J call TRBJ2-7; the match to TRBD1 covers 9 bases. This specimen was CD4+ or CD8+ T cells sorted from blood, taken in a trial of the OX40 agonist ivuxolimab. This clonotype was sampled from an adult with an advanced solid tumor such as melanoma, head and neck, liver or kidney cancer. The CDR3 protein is CASSSRGQGTYEQYF. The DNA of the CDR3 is TGCGCCAGCAGCTCCCGTGGACAGGGGACCTACGAGCAGTACTTC.